This section outlines one T cell receptor beta chain sequence together with its context. The antigen remains unidentified. Trimming removed 7 bases from V and 2 bases from J, with 14 bases in between. The CDR3 covers 14 residues. The germline V gene has CDR1 SGHTA and CDR2 FQGNSA. This entry is derived from a study of radiotherapy plus CTLA-4 blockade in lung cancer. Study-wide results and caveats: In blood, tumor-derived TCR clones expanded after radiotherapy plus ipilimumab.

Profiled with immunoSEQ multiplex PCR; TCRdb holds only in-frame clones, not every one. In the table there are about 39,000 clones, 79% of which are singletons. The clonotype was recovered from a human donor with non-small cell lung cancer that progressed on radiotherapy plus ipilimumab. The specimen was peripheral blood, collected from a patient treated with radiotherapy plus ipilimumab. The rearrangement joins TRBV7-2 to TRBJ1-2; perhaps TRBD1 as D (5 bases). The DNA for the CDR3 is TGTGCCAGCATTCCAGGGCGGGGCAACTATGGCTACACCTTC. Translated: CASIPGRGNYGYTF.